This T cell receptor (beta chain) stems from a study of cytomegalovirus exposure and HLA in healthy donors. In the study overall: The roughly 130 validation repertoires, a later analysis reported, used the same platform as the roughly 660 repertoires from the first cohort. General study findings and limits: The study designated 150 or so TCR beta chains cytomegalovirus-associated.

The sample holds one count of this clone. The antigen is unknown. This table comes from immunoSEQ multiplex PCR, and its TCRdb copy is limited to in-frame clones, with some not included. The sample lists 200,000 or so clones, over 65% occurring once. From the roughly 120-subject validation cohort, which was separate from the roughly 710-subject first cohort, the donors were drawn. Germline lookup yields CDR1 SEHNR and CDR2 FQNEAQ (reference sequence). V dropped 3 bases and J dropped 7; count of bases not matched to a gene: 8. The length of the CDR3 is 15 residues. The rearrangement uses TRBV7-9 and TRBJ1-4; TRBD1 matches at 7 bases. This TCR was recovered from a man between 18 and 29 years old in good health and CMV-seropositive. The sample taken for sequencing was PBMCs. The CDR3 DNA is TGTGCCAGCAGCTTCTCCGACAGGGTCGGTGAAAAACTGTTTTTT. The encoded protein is CASSFSDRVGEKLFF. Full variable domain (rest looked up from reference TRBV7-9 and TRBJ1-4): DTGVSQNPRHKITKRGQNVTFRCDPISEHNRLYWYRQTLGQGPEFLTYFQNEAQLEKSRLLSDRFSAERPKGSFSTLEIQRTEQGDSAMYLCASSFSDRVGEKLFFGSGTQLSVL.